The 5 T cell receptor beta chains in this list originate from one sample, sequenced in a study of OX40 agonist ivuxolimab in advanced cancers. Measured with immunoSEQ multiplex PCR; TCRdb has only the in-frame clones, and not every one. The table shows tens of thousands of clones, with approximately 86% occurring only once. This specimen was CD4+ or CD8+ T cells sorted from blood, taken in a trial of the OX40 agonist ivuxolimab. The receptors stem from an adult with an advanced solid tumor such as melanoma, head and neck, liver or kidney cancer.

CDR3 region: CASSPRQELTDTQYF. For the CDR3, the DNA is TGCGCCAGCAGCCCAAGACAGGAACTCACAGATACGCAGTATTTT. The chain couples TRBV5-1 to TRBJ2-3, with D perhaps matching TRBD1 (6 bases). Germline V CDR1 and CDR2: SGHRS, YFSETQ. V was pared by 4 bases and J by 2 bases, with 14 bases between. The CDR3 covers 15 residues. Together with reference TRBV5-1 and TRBJ2-3, the CDR3 gives the full variable domain: KAGVTQTPRYLIKTRGQQVTLSCSPISGHRSVSWYQQTPGQGLQFLFEYFSETQRNKGNFPGRFSGRQFSNSRSEMNVSTLELGDSALYLCASSPRQELTDTQYFGPGTRLTVL.

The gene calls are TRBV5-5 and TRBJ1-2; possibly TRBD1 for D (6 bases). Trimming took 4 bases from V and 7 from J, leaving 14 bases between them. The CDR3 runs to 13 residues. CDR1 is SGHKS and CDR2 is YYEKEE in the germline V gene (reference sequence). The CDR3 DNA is TGTGCCAGCAGCCCGGCCGGGACATTTGGCTACACCTTC. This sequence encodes CASSPAGTFGYTF.

The CDR3 nucleotides read TGTGCCAGCAGACCTAAGCTAGGGGGCGGGAGGAATGAGCAGTTCTTC. It is translated as CASRPKLGGGRNEQFF. V and J are TRBV7-9 and TRBJ2-1, with a weak D call TRBD2 (8 bases). The V gene lost 6 bases and the J gene lost 7 bases, with 22 bases spanning the gap. The CDR3 totals 16 residues. CDR1 and CDR2 from the germline V gene are SEHNR and FQNEAQ (reference sequence).

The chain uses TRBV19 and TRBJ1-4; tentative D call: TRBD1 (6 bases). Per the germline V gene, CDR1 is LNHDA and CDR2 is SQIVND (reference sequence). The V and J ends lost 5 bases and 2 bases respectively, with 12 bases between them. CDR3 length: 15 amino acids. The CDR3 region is CASSSSRGTNEKLFF. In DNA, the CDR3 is TGTGCCAGTAGTTCATCCAGGGGTACTAATGAAAAACTGTTTTTT.

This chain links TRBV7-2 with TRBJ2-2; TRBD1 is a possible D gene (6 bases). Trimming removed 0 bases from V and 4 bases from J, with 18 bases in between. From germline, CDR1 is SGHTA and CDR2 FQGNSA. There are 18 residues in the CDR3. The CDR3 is CASSLAPTGPGSTGELFF. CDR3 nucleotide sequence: TGTGCCAGCAGCTTAGCCCCGACAGGCCCTGGGAGCACCGGGGAGCTGTTTTTT.